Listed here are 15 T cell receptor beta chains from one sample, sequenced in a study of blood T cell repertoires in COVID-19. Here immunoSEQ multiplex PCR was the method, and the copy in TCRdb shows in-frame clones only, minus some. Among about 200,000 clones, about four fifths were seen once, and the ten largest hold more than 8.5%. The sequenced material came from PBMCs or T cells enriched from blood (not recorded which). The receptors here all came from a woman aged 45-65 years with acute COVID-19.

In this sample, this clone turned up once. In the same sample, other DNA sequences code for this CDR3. The CDR3 loop is CASSLGLAVSYEQYF. Written as DNA, the CDR3 is TGTGCCAGCAGCTTGGGACTAGCGGTCTCCTACGAGCAGTACTTC. This chain links TRBV11-2 with TRBJ2-7; 11 bases align to TRBD2. J was trimmed by 0 bases and V by 3 bases; bases with no gene match: 1. There are 15 residues in the CDR3. Germline CDR1 is SGHAT and CDR2 is FQNNGV.

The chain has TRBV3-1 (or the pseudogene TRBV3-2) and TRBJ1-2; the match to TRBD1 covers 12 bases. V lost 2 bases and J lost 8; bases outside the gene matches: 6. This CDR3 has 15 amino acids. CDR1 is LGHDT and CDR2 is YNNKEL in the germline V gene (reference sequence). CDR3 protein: CASSQPGQGARGYTF. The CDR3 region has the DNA TGTGCCAGCAGCCAACCGGGACAGGGGGCGCGGGGCTACACCTTC.

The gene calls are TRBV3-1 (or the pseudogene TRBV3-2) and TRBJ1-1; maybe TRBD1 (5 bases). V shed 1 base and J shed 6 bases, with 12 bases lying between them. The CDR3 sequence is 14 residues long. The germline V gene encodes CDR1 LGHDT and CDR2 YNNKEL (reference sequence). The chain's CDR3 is CASSQVTGLAEAFF. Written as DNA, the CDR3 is TGTGCCAGCAGCCAAGTTACAGGTCTGGCTGAAGCTTTCTTT.

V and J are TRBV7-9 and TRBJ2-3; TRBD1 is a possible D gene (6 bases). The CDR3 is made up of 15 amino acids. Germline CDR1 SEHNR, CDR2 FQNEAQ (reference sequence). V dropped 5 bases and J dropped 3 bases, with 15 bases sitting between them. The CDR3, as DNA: TGTGCCAGCAGCATAACAGGGACGGGGACAGATACGCAGTATTTT. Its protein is CASSITGTGTDTQYF.

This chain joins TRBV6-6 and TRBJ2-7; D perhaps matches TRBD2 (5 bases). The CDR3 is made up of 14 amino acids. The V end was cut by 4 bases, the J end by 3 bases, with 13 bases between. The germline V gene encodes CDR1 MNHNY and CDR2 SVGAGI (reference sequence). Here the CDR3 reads CASSSNTRNYEQYF. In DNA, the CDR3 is TGTGCCAGCAGTTCCAACACTAGGAACTACGAGCAGTACTTC.

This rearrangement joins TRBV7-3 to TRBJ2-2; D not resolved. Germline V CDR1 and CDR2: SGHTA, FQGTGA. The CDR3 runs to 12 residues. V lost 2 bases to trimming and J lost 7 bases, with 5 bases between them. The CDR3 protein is CASSLPVGELFF. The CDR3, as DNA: TGTGCCAGCAGCTTACCGGTCGGGGAGCTGTTTTTT.

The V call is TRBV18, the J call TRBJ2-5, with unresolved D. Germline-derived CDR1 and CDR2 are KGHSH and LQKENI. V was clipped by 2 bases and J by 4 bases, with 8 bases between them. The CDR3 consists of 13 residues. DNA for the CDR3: TGTGCCAGCTCACCAGGGTCAGGAGAGACCCAGTACTTC. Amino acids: CASSPGSGETQYF.

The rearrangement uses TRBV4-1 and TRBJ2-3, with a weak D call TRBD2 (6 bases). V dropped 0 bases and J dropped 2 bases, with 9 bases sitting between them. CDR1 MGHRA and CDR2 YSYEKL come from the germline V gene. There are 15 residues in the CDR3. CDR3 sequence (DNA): TGCGCCAGCAGCCAAGATTGGGACTCCACAGATACGCAGTATTTT. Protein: CASSQDWDSTDTQYF.

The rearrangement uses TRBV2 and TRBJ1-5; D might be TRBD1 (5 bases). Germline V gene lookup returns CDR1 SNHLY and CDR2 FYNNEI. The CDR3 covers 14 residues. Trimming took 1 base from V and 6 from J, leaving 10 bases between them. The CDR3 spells CASSEGQRIQPQHF. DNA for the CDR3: TGTGCCAGCAGTGAAGGACAGCGAATTCAGCCCCAGCATTTT.

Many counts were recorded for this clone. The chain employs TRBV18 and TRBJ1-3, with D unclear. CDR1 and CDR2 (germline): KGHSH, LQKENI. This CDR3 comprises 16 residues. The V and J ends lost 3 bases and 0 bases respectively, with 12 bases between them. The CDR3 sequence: CASSPQEALSGNTIYF. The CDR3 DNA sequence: TGTGCCAGCTCACCCCAGGAGGCCCTCTCTGGAAACACCATATATTTT.

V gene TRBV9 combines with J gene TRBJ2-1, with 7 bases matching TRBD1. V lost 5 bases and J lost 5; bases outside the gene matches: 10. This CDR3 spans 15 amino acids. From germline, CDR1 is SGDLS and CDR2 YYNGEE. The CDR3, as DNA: TGTGCCAGCAGGGGCGCCGGGACAGAGGACAATGAGCAGTTCTTC. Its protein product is CASRGAGTEDNEQFF.

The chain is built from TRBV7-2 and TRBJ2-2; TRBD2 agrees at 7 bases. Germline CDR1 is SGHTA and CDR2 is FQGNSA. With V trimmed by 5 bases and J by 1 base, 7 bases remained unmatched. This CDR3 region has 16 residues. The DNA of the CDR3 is TGTGCCAGCAGCCGGTTCCTAGCGGTGAACACCGGGGAGCTGTTTTTT. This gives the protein CASSRFLAVNTGELFF.

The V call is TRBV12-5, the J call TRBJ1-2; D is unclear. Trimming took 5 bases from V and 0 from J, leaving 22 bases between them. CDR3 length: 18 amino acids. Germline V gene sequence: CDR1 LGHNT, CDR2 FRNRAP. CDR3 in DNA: TGTGCTAGTGGTAGCCCTAGAGGGCTCCGCAGAGCTAACTATGGCTACACCTTC. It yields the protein CASGSPRGLRRANYGYTF.

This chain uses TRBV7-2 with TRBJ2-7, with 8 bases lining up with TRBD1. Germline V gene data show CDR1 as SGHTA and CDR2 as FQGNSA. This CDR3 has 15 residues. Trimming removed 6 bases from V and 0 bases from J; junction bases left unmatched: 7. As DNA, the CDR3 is TGTGCCAGCAGACAGAGACAGGGGTCCTCCTACGAGCAGTACTTC. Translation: CASRQRQGSSYEQYF.

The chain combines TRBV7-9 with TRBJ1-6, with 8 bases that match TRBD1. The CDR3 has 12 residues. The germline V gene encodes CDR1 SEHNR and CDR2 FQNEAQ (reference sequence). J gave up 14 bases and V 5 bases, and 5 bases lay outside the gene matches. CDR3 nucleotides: TGTGCCAGCAGCCAGGGGGCTACTACCCTCCACTTT. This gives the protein CASSQGATTLHF.